The clone carrying this TCR beta chain has ten or more counts. What it binds is not known. The CDR3 is made up of 14 amino acids. The germline V gene encodes CDR1 MGHRA and CDR2 YSYEKL. V shed 4 bases and J 7 bases; nucleotides not matched to a gene: 6. The data belong to a study of human T cells and chemical hapten exposure. Study-wide results and limits: Unchanged with DPC sensitization were TCRs above 1 in 1000 frequency.

In TCRdb, the 5' RACE reads were re-called with MiXCR into one record per CDR3 protein. The sample lists under 85,000 distinct CDR3 sequences; less than 9.5% were seen once. It was from unfractionated whole blood that total RNA was extracted. The TCR comes from a male donor in good health. V gene TRBV4-1 combines with J gene TRBJ1-5, with 8 bases identical to TRBD1. For the CDR3, the DNA is TGCGCCAGCAGCCTCTGGACAGGGCAGCAGCCCCAGCATTTT. Protein: CASSLWTGQQPQHF.